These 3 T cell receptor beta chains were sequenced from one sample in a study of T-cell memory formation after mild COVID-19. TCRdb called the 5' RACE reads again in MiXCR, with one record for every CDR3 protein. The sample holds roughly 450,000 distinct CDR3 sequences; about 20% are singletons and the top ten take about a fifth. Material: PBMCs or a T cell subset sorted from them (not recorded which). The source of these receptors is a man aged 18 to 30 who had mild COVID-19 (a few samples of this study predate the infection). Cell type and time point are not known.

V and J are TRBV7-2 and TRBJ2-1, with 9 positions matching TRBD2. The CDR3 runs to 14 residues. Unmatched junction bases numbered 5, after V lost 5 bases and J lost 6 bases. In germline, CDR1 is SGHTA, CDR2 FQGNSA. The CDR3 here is CASSLGTSSNEQFF. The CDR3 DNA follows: TGTGCCAGCAGCCTAGGGACTAGCTCCAATGAGCAGTTCTTC.

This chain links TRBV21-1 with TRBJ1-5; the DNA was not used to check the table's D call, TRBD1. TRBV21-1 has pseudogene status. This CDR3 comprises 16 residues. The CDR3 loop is CASRSWTGYSNQPQHF. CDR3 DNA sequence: TGTGCCAGCAGAAGTTGGACAGGTTATAGCAATCAGCCCCAGCATTTT.

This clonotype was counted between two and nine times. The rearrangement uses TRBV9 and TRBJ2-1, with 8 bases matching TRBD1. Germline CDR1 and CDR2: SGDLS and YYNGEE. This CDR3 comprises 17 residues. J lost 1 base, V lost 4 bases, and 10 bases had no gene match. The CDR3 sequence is CASSPPGQGSSYNEQFF. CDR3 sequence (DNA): TGTGCCAGCAGCCCCCCTGGACAGGGTTCATCCTACAATGAGCAGTTCTTC.